This TCR beta chain stems from a study of monozygotic twins with inflammatory bowel disease. Study-level findings and limits: Variability in patient repertoires may have come partly from differing immunosuppressive treatments.

Comment on this clonotype: Its target is unknown.

Whole blood without T cell sorting served as the source of isolated total RNA. The authors made each sample's cDNA in eight separate reactions. Using the 5' RACE reads, TCRdb records one entry per CDR3 protein without DNA. The data show some 200,000 distinct CDR3 sequences, and the top ten clones hold roughly 7.1%. The sequenced material came from blood. This receptor was identified in a human donor with ulcerative colitis or Crohn's disease, or a healthy co-twin of an affected twin (not recorded which).

This CDR3 is CASSLDVLAGGHQFF. The V call is TRBV7-2, the J call TRBJ2-1; without DNA, the TCRdb call of TRBD2 cannot be checked. CDR1 is SGHTA and CDR2 is FQGNSA in the germline V gene. This CDR3 is built from 15 residues.